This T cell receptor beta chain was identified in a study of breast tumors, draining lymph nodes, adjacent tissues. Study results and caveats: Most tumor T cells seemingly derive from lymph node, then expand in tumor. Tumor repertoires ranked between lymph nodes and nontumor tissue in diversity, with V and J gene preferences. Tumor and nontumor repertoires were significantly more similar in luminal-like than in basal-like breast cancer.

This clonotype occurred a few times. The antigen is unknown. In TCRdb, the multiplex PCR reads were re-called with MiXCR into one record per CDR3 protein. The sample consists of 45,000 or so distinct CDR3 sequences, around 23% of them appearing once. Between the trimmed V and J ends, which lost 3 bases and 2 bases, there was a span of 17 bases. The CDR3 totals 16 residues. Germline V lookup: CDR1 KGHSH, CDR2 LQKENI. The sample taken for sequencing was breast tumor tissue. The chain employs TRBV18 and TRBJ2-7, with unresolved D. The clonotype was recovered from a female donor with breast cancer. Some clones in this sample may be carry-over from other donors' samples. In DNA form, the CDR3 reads TGTGCCAGCTCACCGCGCCCGCCCAGCCCCCCCTACGAGCAGTACTTC. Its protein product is CASSPRPPSPPYEQYF.